This T cell receptor beta chain was recorded in a study of T cells in Graves' hyperthyroidism and ophthalmopathy. General study results and limits: Most thyroid clonotypes expanded above 0.001 appeared in blood too.

With a duration under 2 months, the hyperthyroidism was newly diagnosed in patients aged 18 to 65. Looked up from germline, CDR1 is MDHEN and CDR2 is SYDVKM. This CDR3 region has 14 residues. V was pared by 5 bases and J by 2 bases, with 10 bases between. A word on this clonotype: What it binds is not known.

RNA transcripts gave rise to amplified TCR beta CDR3 regions. Researchers ran a first-round RT-PCR on the TCR CDR3 using the HTBI primer set. TCRdb re-called the multiplex PCR reads with MiXCR, one entry per CDR3 protein. The sample lists more than 450,000 distinct CDR3 sequences; about 14% were seen once. The source material was blood. The sequence was obtained from a woman in her forties with Graves' hyperthyroidism. The chain couples TRBV28 to TRBJ1-5; TRBD1 is a possible D gene (5 bases). The CDR3 region has the DNA TGTGCCAGCAGTGCGTCGGGGCGCAATCAGCCCCAGCATTTT. It yields the protein CASSASGRNQPQHF.